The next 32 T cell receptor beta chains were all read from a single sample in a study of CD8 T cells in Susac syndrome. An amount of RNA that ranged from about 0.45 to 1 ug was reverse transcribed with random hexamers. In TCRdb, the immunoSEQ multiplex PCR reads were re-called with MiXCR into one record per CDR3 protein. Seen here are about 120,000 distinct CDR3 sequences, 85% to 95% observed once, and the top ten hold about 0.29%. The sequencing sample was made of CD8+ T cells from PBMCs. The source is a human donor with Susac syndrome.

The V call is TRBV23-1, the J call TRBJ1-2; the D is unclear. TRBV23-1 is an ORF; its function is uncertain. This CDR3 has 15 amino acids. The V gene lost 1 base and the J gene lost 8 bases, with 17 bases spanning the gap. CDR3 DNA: TGCGCCAGCAGTCAATTCGGTAGTCCTGGGCAAGGCTACACCTTC. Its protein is CASSQFGSPGQGYTF.

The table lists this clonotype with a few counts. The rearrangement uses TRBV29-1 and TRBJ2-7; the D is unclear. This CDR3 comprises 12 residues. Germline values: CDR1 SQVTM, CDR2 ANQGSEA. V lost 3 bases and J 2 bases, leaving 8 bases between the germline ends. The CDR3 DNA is TGCAGCGTTGAGTCAGGAACCTACGAGCAGTACTTC. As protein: CSVESGTYEQYF.

The CDR3 reads CATSRGGAQYF. DNA of the CDR3: TGTGCCACCAGCAGAGGGGGAGCGCAGTACTTC. The V call is TRBV15, the J call TRBJ2-7, with a possible D match to TRBD2 (5 bases). Trimming stripped 1 base from V and 9 bases from J, with 7 bases between. Germline assignment: CDR1 LNHNV and CDR2 YYDKDF (reference sequence). The CDR3 is 11 residues long.

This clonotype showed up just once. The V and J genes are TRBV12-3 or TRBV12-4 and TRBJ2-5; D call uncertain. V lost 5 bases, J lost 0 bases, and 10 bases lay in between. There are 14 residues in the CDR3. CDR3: CASSLGPYQETQYF. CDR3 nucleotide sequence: TGTGCCAGCAGTCTAGGGCCCTACCAAGAGACCCAGTACTTC.

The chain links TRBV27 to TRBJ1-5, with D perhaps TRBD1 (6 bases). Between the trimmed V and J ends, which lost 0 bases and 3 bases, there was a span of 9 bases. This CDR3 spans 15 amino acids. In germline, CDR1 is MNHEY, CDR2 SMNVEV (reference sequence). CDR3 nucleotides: TGTGCCAGCAGTTTATCCAGGGGTCCCAATCAGCCCCAGCATTTT. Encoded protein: CASSLSRGPNQPQHF.

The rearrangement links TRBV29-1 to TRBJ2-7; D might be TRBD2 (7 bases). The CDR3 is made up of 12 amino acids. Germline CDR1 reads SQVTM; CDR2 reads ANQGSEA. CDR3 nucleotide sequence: TGCGGGGGGGCTAGCGGATCCTACGAGCAGTACTTC. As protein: CGGASGSYEQYF.

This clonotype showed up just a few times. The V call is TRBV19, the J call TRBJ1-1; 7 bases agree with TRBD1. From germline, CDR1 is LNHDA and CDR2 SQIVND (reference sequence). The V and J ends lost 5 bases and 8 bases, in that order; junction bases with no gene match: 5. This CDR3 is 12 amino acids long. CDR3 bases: TGTGCCAGTAGTCCACAGGGGTCAGAAGCTTTCTTT. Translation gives CASSPQGSEAFF. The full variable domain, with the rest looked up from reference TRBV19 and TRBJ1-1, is DGGITQSPKYLFRKEGQNVTLSCEQNLNHDAMYWYRQDPGQGLRLIYYSQIVNDFQKGDIAEGYSVSREKKESFPLTVTSAQKNPTAFYLCASSPQGSEAFFGQGTRLTVV.

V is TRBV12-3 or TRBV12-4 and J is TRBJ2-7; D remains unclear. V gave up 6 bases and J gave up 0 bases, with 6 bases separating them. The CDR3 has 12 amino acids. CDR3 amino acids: CASSQSSYEQYF. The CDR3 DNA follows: TGTGCCAGCAGCCAGAGCTCCTACGAGCAGTACTTC.

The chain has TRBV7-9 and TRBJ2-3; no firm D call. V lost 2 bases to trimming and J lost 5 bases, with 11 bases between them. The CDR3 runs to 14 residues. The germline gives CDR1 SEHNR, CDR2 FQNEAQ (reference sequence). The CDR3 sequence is CASSLNSWGDTQYF. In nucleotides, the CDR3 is TGTGCCAGCAGCTTAAACAGCTGGGGAGATACGCAGTATTTT.

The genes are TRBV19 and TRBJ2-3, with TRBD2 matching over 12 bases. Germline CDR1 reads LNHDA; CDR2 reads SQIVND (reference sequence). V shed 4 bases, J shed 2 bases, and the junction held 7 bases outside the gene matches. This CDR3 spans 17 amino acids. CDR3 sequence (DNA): TGTGCCAGTAGTACTCGACTAGCGGGGGCATTCACAGATACGCAGTATTTT. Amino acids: CASSTRLAGAFTDTQYF.

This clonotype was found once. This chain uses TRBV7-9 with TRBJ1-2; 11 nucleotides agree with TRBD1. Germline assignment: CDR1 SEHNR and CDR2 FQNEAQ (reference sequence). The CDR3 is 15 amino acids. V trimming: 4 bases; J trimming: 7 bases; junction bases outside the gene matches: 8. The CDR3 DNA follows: TGTGCCAGCAGCTCCTCGGGGGACAGGGGGTTTGGCTACACCTTC. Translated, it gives CASSSSGDRGFGYTF. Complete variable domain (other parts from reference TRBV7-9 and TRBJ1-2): DTGVSQNPRHKITKRGQNVTFRCDPISEHNRLYWYRQTLGQGPEFLTYFQNEAQLEKSRLLSDRFSAERPKGSFSTLEIQRTEQGDSAMYLCASSSSGDRGFGYTFGSGTRLTVV.

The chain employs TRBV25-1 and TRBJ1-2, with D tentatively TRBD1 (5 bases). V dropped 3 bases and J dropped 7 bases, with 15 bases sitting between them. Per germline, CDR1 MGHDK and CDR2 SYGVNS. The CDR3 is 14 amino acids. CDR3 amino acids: CASSDAGPWSGYTF. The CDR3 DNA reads TGTGCCAGCAGTGACGCAGGGCCGTGGAGTGGCTACACCTTC.

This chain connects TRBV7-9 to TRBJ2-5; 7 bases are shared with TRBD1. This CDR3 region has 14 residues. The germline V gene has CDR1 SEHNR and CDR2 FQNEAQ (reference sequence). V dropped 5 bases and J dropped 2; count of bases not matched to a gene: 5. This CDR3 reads CASSRDSAQETQYF. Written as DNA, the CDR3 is TGTGCCAGCAGCCGGGACAGCGCTCAAGAGACCCAGTACTTC.

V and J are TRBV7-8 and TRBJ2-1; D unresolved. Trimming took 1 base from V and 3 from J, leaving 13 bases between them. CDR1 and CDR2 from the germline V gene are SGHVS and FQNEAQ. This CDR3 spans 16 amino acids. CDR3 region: CASSLVVGPLYNEQFF. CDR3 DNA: TGTGCCAGCAGCTTAGTTGTTGGACCCCTCTACAATGAGCAGTTCTTC.

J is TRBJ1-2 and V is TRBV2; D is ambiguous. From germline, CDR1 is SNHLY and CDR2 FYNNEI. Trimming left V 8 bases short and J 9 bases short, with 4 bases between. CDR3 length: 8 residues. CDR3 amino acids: CASSRYTF. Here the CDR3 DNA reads TGTGCCAGCTCTCGCTACACCTTC.

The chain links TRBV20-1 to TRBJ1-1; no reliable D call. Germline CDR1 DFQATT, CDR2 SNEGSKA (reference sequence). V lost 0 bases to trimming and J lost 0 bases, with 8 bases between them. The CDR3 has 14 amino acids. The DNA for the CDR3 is TGCAGTGCTAGAGATAATACCATGAACACTGAAGCTTTCTTT. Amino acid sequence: CSARDNTMNTEAFF.

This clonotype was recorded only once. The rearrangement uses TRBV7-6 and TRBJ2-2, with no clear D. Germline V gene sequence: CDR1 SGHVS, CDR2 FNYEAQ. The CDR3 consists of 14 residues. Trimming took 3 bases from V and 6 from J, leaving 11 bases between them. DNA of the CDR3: TGTGCCAGCAGCTTGGGGATTCCCCCCGGGGAGCTGTTTTTT. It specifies CASSLGIPPGELFF.

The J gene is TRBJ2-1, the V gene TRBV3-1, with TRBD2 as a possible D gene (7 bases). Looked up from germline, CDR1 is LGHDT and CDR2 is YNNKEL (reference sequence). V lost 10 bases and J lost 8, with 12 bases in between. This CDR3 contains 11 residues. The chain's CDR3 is CATLGGDEQFF. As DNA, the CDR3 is TGTGCCACCCTAGGGGGGGATGAGCAGTTCTTC.

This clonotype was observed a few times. The CDR3 reads CAIRNSYEQYF. CDR3 coding DNA: TGCGCCATCCGGAACTCCTACGAGCAGTACTTC. This chain connects TRBV5-1 to TRBJ2-7, with no clear D. V was shortened by 9 bases and J by 0 bases, with 7 bases between the two germline ends. CDR3 length: 11 amino acids. Looked up from germline, CDR1 is SGHRS and CDR2 is YFSETQ.

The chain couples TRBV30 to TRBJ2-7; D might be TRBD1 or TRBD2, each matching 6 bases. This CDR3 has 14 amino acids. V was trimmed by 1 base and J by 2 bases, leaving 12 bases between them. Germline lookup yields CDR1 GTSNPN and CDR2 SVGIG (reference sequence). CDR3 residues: CAWSDGGLTYEQYF. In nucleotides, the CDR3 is TGTGCCTGGAGTGACGGGGGCCTAACCTACGAGCAGTACTTC.

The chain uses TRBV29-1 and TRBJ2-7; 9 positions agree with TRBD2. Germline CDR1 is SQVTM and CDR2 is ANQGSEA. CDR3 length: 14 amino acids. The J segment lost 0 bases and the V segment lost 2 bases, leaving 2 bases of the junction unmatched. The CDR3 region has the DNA TGCAGCGTTGAACTAGCGGGAATCTCCTACGAGCAGTACTTC. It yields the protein CSVELAGISYEQYF.

The DNA for the CDR3 is TGTGCCACCAGTGAGTCCAACTCAGGGATCAACGAGCAGTACTTC. Translated, it gives CATSESNSGINEQYF. The rearrangement uses TRBV24-1 and TRBJ2-7; a weak D match, TRBD1 (5 bases). This CDR3 has 15 amino acids. V gave up 4 bases and J gave up 5 bases, with 17 bases separating them. Germline lookup yields CDR1 KGHDR and CDR2 SFDVKD.

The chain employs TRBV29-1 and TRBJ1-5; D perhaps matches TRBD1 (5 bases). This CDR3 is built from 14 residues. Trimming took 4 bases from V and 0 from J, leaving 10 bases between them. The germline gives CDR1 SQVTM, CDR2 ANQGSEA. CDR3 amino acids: CSVVEGNSNQPQHF. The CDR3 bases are TGCAGCGTTGTGGAGGGGAATAGCAATCAGCCCCAGCATTTT.

The CDR3 region is CASSLARTSGPDTQYF. CDR3 nucleotide sequence: TGTGCCAGCAGTTTAGCTAGGACTAGCGGTCCAGATACGCAGTATTTT. The chain combines TRBV12-3 or TRBV12-4 with TRBJ2-3; 10 bases align to TRBD2. This CDR3 is built from 16 residues. The junction had 4 bases not matched to a gene; V was cut back by 0 bases and J by 4 bases.

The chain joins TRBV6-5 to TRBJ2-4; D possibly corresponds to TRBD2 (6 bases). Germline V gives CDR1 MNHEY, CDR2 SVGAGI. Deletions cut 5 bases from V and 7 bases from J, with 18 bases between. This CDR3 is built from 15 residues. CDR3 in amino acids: CASSAGTALMNIQYF. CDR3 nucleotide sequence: TGTGCCAGCAGTGCCGGGACTGCCCTAATGAACATTCAGTACTTC.

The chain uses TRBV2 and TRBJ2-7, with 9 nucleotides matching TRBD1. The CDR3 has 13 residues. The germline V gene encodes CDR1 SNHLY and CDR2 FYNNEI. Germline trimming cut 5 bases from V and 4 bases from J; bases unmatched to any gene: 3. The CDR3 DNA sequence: TGTGCCAGCAGTCGGGACAGGGCGTACGAGCAGTACTTC. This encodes CASSRDRAYEQYF.

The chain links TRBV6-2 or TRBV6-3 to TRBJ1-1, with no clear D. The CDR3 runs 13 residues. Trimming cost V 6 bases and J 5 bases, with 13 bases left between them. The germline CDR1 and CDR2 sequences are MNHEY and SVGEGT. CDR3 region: CASSNRLETEAFF. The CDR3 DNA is TGTGCCAGCAGCAACAGACTGGAGACTGAAGCTTTCTTT.

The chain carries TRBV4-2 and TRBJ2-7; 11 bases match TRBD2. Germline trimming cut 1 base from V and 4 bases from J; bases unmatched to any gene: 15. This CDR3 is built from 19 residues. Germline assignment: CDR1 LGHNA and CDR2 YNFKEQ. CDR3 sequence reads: CASSQAGLAGSVIEYEQYF. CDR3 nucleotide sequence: TGTGCCAGCAGCCAAGCTGGACTAGCGGGTTCGGTTATAGAGTACGAGCAGTACTTC.

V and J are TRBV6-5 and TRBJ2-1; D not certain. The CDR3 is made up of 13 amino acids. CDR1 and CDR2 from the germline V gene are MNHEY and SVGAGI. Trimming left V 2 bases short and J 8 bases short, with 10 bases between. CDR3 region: CASSYLGFHEQFF. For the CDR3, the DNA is TGTGCCAGCAGTTACCTAGGGTTCCATGAGCAGTTCTTC.

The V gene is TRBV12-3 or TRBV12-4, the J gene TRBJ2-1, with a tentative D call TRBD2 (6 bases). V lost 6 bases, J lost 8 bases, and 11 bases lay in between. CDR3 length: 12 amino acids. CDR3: CASSESGDEQFF. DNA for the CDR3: TGTGCCAGCAGCGAGTCGGGGGATGAGCAGTTCTTC.

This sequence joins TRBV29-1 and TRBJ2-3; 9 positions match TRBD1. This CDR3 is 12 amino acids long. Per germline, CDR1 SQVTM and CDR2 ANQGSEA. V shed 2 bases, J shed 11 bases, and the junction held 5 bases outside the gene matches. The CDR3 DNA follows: TGCAGCGTTGAACCCCCGGGACAGGGGCAGTATTTT. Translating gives CSVEPPGQGQYF.

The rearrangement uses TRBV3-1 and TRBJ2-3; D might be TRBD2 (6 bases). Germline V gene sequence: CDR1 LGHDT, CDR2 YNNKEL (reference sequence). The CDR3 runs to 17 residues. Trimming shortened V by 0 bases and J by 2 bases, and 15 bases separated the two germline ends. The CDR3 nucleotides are TGTGCCAGCAGCCAAGATGGCGGACTACCGCCCACAGATACGCAGTATTTT. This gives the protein CASSQDGGLPPTDTQYF.